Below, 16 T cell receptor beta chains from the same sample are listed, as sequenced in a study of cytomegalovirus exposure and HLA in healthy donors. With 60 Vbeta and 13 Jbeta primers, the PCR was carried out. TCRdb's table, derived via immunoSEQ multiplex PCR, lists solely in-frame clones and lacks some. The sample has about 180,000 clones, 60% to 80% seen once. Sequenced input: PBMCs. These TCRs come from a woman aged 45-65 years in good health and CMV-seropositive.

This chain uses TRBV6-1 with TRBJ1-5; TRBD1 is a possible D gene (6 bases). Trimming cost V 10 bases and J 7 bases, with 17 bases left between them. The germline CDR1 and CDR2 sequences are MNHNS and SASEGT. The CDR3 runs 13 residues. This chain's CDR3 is CAITQGPGQPQHF. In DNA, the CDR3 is TGTGCCATTACACAGGGACCGGGGCAGCCCCAGCATTTT.

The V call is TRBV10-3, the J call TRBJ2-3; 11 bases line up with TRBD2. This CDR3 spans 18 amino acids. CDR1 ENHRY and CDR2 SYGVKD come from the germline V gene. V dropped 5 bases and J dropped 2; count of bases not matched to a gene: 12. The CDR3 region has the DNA TGTGCCATCAGTAATAGCGGGGGGGCCTCATCTTACACAGATACGCAGTATTTT. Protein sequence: CAISNSGGASSYTDTQYF.

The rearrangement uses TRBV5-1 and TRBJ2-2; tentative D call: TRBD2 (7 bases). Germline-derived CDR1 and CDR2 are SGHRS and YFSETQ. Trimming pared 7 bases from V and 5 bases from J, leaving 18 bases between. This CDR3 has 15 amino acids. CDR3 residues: CASRPGGVDTGELFF. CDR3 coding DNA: TGCGCCAGCCGGCCGGGGGGCGTAGATACCGGGGAGCTGTTTTTT.

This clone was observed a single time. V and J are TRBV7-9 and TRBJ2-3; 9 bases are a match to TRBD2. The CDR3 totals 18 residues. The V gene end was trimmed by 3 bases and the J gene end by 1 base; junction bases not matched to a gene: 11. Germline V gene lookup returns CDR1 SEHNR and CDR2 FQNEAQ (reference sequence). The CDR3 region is CASSFVAGGPAGTDTQYF. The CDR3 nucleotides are TGTGCCAGCAGCTTCGTTGCGGGGGGGCCTGCGGGCACAGATACGCAGTATTTT. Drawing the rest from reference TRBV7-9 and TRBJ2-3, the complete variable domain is DTGVSQNPRHKITKRGQNVTFRCDPISEHNRLYWYRQTLGQGPEFLTYFQNEAQLEKSRLLSDRFSAERPKGSFSTLEIQRTEQGDSAMYLCASSFVAGGPAGTDTQYFGPGTRLTVL.

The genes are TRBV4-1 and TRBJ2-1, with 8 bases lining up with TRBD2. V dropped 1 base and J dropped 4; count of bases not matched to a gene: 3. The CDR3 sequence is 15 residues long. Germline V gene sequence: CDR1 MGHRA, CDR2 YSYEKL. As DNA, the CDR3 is TGCGCCAGCAGCCAAGTAGCGGGGCGTTACAATGAGCAGTTCTTC. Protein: CASSQVAGRYNEQFF.

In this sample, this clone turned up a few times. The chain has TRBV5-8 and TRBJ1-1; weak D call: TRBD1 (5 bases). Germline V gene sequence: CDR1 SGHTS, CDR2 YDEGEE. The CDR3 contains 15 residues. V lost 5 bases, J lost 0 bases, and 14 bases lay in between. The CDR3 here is CASSSETVMNTEAFF. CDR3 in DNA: TGTGCCAGCAGTAGTGAGACAGTCATGAACACTGAAGCTTTCTTT.

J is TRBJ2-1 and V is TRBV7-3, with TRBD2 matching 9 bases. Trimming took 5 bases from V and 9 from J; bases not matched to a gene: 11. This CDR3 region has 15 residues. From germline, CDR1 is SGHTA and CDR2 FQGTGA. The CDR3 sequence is CASSQLGGGASEQFF. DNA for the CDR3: TGTGCCAGCAGCCAACTCGGCGGGGGGGCCTCTGAGCAGTTCTTC.

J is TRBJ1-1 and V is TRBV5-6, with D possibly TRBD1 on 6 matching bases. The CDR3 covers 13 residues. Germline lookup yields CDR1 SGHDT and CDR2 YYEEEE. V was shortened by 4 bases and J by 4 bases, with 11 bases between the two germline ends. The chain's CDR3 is CASSRQAGTEAFF. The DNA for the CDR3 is TGTGCCAGCAGCAGACAGGCGGGCACTGAAGCTTTCTTT.

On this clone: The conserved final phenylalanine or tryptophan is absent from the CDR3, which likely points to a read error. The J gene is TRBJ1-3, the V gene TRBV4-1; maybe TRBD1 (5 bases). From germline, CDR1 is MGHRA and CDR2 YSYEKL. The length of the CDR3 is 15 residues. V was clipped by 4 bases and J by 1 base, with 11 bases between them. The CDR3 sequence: CASSRTGLSGNTIYC. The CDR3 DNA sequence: TGCGCCAGCAGCCGAACGGGACTGTCTGGAAACACCATATATTGT.

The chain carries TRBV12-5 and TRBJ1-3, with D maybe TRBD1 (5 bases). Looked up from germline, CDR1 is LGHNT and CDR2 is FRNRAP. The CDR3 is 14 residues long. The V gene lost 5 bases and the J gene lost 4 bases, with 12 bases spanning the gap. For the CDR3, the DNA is TGTGCTAGTGGTCCCCCTGGGGCCGGAAACACCATATATTTT. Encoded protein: CASGPPGAGNTIYF.

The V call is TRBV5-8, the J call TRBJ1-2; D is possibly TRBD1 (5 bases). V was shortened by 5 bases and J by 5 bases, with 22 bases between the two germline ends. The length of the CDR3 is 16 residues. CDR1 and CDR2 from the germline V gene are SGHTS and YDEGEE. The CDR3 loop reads CASSSWTSEPNYGYTF. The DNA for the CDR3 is TGTGCCAGCAGTTCCTGGACATCCGAGCCGAATTATGGCTACACCTTC.

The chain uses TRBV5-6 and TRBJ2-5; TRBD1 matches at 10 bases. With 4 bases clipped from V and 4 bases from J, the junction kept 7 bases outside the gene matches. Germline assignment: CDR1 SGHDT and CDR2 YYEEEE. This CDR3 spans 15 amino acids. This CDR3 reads CASSLGQGEGETQYF. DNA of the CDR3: TGTGCCAGCAGCCTTGGACAGGGGGAGGGAGAGACCCAGTACTTC.

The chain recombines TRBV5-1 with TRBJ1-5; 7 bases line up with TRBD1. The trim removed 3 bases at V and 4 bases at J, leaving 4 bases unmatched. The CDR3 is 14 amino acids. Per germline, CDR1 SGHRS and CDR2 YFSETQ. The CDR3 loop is CASSSTGENQPQHF. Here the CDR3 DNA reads TGCGCCAGCAGCTCTACAGGGGAGAATCAGCCCCAGCATTTT.

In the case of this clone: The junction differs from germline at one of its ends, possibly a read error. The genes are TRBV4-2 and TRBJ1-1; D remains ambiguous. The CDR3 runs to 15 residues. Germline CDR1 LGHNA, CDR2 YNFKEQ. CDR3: CASSQVMRLNIEAFF. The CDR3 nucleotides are TGTGCCAGCAGCCAAGTAATGAGACTGAACATTGAAGCTTTCTTT.

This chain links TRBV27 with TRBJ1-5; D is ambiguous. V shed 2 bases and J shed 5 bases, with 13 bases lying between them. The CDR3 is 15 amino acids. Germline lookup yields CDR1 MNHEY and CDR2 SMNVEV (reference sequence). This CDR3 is CASSLVGSGHQPQHF. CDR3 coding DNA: TGTGCCAGCAGTTTAGTAGGCAGTGGGCATCAGCCCCAGCATTTT.

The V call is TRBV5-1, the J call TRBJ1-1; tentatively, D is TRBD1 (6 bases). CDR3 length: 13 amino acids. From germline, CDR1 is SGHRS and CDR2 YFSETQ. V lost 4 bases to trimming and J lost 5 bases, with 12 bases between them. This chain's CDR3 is CASSISGVTEAFF. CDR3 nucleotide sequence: TGCGCCAGCAGCATCTCAGGGGTTACTGAAGCTTTCTTT.